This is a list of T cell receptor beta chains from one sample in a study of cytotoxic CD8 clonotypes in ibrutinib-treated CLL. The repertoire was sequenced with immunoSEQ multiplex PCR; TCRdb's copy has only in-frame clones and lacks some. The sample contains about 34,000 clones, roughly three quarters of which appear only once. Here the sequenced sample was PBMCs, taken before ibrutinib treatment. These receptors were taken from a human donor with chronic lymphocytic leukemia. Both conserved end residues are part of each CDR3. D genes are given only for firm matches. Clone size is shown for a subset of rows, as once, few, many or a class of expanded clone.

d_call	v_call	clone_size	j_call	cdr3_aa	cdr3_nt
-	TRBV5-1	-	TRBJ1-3	CASSPSSASNTIYF	TGCGCCAGCAGCCCGAGTAGCGCGTCAAACACCATATATTTT
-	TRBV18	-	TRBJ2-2	CASSPDNTGELFF	TGTGCCAGCTCACCAGACAACACCGGGGAGCTGTTTTTT
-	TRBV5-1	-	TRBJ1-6	CASSEWGDLGSPLHF	TGCGCCAGCAGTGAGTGGGGGGACCTCGGTTCACCCCTCCACTTT
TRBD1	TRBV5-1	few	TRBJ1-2	CASSLFDRDYGYTF	TGCGCCAGCAGCTTGTTCGACAGGGACTATGGCTACACCTTC
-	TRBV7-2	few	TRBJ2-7	CASSSPTRTYEQYF	TGTGCCAGCAGCTCCCCGACGAGAACCTACGAGCAGTACTTC
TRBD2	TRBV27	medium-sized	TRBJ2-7	CASRKPGGTYEQYF	TGTGCCAGCAGAAAGCCGGGGGGGACCTACGAGCAGTACTTC
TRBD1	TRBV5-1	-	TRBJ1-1	CASSLAPQGGYTEAFF	TGCGCCAGCAGCTTGGCCCCGCAGGGGGGTTACACTGAAGCTTTCTTT
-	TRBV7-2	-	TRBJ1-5	CASSNHRSNQPQHF	TGTGCCAGCAGCAACCACAGGAGCAATCAGCCCCAGCATTTT
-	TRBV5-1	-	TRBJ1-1	CASSLEPSWDTEAFF	TGCGCCAGCAGCTTGGAGCCCAGTTGGGACACTGAAGCTTTCTTT
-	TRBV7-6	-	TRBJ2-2	CASSLAAGELFF	TGTGCCAGCAGCTTAGCCGCCGGGGAGCTGTTTTTT
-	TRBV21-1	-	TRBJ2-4	CASSTGANIQYF	TGTGCCAGCAGCACAGGGGCGAACATTCAGTACTTC
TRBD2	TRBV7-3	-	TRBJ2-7	CASSLSGRVSEEQYF	TGTGCCAGCAGCTTAAGCGGGAGGGTATCGGAAGAGCAGTACTTC
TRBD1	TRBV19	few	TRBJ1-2	CASSITSGTDYYGYTF	TGTGCCAGTAGTATCACTTCCGGGACAGACTACTATGGCTACACCTTC
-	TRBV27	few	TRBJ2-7	CASSLSRTVYEQYF	TGTGCCAGCAGTTTATCGCGGACAGTCTACGAGCAGTACTTC
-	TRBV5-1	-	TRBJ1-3	CASTPGGTGNTIYF	TGCGCCAGCACCCCCGGCGGGACAGGAAACACCATATATTTT
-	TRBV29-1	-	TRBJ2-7	CSDTQGARMSYEQYF	TGCAGCGACACACAAGGGGCGCGGATGTCCTACGAGCAGTACTTC
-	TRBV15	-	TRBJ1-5	CATSRDPWGSNQPQHF	TGTGCCACCAGCAGAGACCCTTGGGGTAGCAATCAGCCCCAGCATTTT
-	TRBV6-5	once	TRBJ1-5	CASSLTTQNQPQHF	TGTGCCAGCAGTTTGACAACCCAAAACCAGCCCCAGCATTTT
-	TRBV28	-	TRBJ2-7	CASSKGDTGSYEQYF	TGTGCCAGCAGCAAGGGGGACACTGGATCCTACGAGCAGTACTTC
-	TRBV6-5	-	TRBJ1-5	CASRPGSNQPQHF	TGTGCCAGCAGACCGGGAAGCAATCAGCCCCAGCATTTT
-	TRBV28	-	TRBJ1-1	CASSLSGGMNTEAFF	TGTGCCAGCAGTTTGTCCGGGGGCATGAACACTGAAGCTTTCTTT
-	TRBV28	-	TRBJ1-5	CASSLLTLGGGQPQHF	TGTGCCAGCAGTTTATTGACCCTCGGCGGAGGTCAGCCCCAGCATTTT
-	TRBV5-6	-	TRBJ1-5	CASSLAGYSNQPQHF	TGTGCCAGCAGCTTGGCCGGATATAGCAATCAGCCCCAGCATTTT
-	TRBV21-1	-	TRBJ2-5	CASSKVVDRGLETQYF	TGTGCCAGCAGCAAAGTGGTAGACAGGGGGCTAGAGACCCAGTACTTC
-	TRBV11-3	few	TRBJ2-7	CASSSLFDSQMYF	TGTGCCAGCAGCTCGTTATTCGACAGCCAAATGTACTTC
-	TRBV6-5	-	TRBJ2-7	CASSYLPSGLIYEQYF	TGTGCCAGCAGTTACCTTCCTTCGGGACTTATCTACGAGCAGTACTTC
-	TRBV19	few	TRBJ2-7	CASSMAGFSYEQYF	TGTGCCAGTAGTATGGCAGGCTTCTCCTACGAGCAGTACTTC
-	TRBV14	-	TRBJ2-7	CASSQAYRGGYEQYF	TGTGCCAGCAGCCAAGCTTACAGGGGAGGGTACGAGCAGTACTTC
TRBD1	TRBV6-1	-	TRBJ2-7	CASSEAPNRPGQGYEQYF	TGTGCCAGCAGTGAAGCACCTAATAGACCGGGACAGGGATACGAGCAGTACTTC
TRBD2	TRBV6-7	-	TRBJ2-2	CARLAANTGELFF	TGTGCCAGACTAGCGGCGAACACCGGGGAGCTGTTTTTT